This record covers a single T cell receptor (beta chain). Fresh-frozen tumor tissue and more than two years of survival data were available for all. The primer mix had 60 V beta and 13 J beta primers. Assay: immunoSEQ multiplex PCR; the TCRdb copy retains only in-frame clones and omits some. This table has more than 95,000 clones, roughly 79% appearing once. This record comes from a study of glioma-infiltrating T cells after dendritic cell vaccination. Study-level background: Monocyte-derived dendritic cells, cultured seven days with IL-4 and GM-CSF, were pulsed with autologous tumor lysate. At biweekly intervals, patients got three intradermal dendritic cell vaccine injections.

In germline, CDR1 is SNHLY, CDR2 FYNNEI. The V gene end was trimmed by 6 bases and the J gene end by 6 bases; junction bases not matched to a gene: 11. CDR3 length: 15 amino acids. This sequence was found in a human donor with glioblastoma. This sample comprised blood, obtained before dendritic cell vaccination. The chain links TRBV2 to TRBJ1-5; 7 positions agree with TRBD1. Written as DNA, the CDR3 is TGTGCCAGCAGAGTCGACAGGGCAGGAAGTCAGCCCCAGCATTTT. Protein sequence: CASRVDRAGSQPQHF.